The 15 T cell receptor beta chains presented below share a single source sample, sequenced in a study of T cell responses to AZD1222 COVID-19 vaccine. TCRdb's copy holds only in-frame clones and misses some; the assay was immunoSEQ multiplex PCR. The repertoire holds fewer than 150,000 clones, with 93% as singletons. This material consisted of peripheral blood, taken on day 0 of AZD1222 vaccination. Every receptor here comes from an adult in good health.

V and J are TRBV10-1 and TRBJ1-5, with a tentative D call TRBD1 (6 bases). The CDR3 runs to 16 residues. Germline CDR1 reads WNHNN; CDR2 reads SYGVQD (reference sequence). Trimming took 7 bases from V and 0 from J, leaving 16 bases between them. The CDR3, as DNA: TGCGCCAGCACCGTAAGGACAGATTATAGCAATCAGCCCCAGCATTTT. Translated: CASTVRTDYSNQPQHF.

Turning to this clone: Different DNA sequences within this sample yield the same CDR3. The chain carries TRBV7-9 and TRBJ1-5; D is ambiguous. Trimming pared 3 bases from V and 2 bases from J, leaving 2 bases between. Germline values: CDR1 SEHNR, CDR2 FQNEAQ (reference sequence). The CDR3 has 12 amino acids. DNA for the CDR3: TGTGCCAGCAGCTTTGGCAATCAGCCCCAGCATTTT. Amino acids: CASSFGNQPQHF.

The chain carries TRBV28 and TRBJ1-2; D might be TRBD1 (5 bases). This CDR3 spans 12 amino acids. Trimming shortened V by 8 bases and J by 4 bases, and 11 bases separated the two germline ends. Germline assignment: CDR1 MDHEN and CDR2 SYDVKM. The CDR3 DNA reads as TGTGCCAGCCGACAGCTATCCTATGGCTACACCTTC. Translated: CASRQLSYGYTF.

The chain employs TRBV28 and TRBJ2-2; D possibly corresponds to TRBD2 (6 bases). The V gene lost 6 bases and the J gene lost 4 bases, with 12 bases spanning the gap. CDR1 and CDR2 from the germline V gene are MDHEN and SYDVKM. CDR3 size: 14 residues. This CDR3 reads CASSQSGSTGELFF. The CDR3 nucleotides are TGTGCCAGCAGCCAATCCGGGAGCACCGGGGAGCTGTTTTTT.

The CDR3 region has the DNA TGTGCCAGCAGCTTACGACAGGCGGAGTTCTTC. Amino acid sequence: CASSLRQAEFF. The chain joins TRBV5-6 to TRBJ2-1; D possibly corresponds to TRBD1 (6 bases). From germline, CDR1 is SGHDT and CDR2 YYEEEE. V was clipped by 2 bases and J by 14 bases, with 11 bases between them. The CDR3 covers 11 residues.

The gene calls are TRBV9 and TRBJ2-2, with 7 bases identical to TRBD1. Trimming removed 3 bases from V and 0 bases from J; junction bases left unmatched: 11. The CDR3 covers 18 residues. Germline values: CDR1 SGDLS, CDR2 YYNGEE. The CDR3: CASSDPRTGSANTGELFF. The DNA for the CDR3 is TGTGCCAGCAGCGATCCAAGGACAGGCAGCGCGAACACCGGGGAGCTGTTTTTT.

This clone came up once. In DNA, the CDR3 is TGTGCCAGCAGCGTTGGGACCCAGGGGTACAATGAGCAGTTCTTC. Translation gives CASSVGTQGYNEQFF. The chain recombines TRBV9 with TRBJ2-1, with D possibly TRBD1 on 6 matching bases. Germline-derived CDR1 and CDR2 are SGDLS and YYNGEE. The length of the CDR3 is 15 residues. V was clipped by 2 bases and J by 4 bases, with 13 bases between them.

This chain joins TRBV10-3 and TRBJ1-2, with a tentative D call TRBD1 (5 bases). CDR3 length: 14 amino acids. V was cut by 11 bases and J by 2 bases, with 18 bases left in between. CDR1 is ENHRY and CDR2 is SYGVKD in the germline V gene. CDR3 nucleotides: TGTGCCTCTAGGCCCGCGGGACTGAACTATGGCTACACCTTC. Translated, it gives CASRPAGLNYGYTF.

Regarding this clone: Other DNA sequences from this sample encode an identical CDR3 as well. CDR3 sequence: CASSLSGTDTQYF. CDR3 DNA: TGTGCCAGCAGCCTCAGTGGTACAGATACGCAGTATTTT. The chain carries TRBV7-3 and TRBJ2-3; D is uncertain. V gave up 5 bases and J gave up 3 bases, with 9 bases separating them. The V gene's germline CDR1 is SGHTA and CDR2 FQGTGA. The CDR3 spans 13 residues.

The V and J genes are TRBV19 and TRBJ1-5, with a possible D match to TRBD1 (5 bases). The germline gives CDR1 LNHDA, CDR2 SQIVND (reference sequence). The CDR3 runs to 16 residues. V shed 7 bases and J shed 2 bases, with 18 bases lying between them. In nucleotides, the CDR3 is TGTGCCAGTACCCCCCTCGGGCAGGGCGGCAATCAGCCCCAGCATTTT. Residues: CASTPLGQGGNQPQHF.

The chain couples TRBV4-1 to TRBJ2-7, with TRBD2 matching 9 bases. Germline CDR1 and CDR2: MGHRA and YSYEKL. V trimming: 1 base; J trimming: 0 bases; junction bases outside the gene matches: 1. The CDR3 sequence is 15 residues long. CDR3 in amino acids: CASSQVSGSSYEQYF. Here the CDR3 DNA reads TGCGCCAGCAGCCAAGTTAGCGGGAGCTCCTACGAGCAGTACTTC.

With respect to this clone: Other DNA sequences from this sample encode an identical CDR3 as well. This rearrangement joins TRBV27 to TRBJ1-5, with D perhaps TRBD1 (5 bases). Germline V gene sequence: CDR1 MNHEY, CDR2 SMNVEV (reference sequence). The CDR3 sequence is 17 residues long. V gave up 1 base and J gave up 3 bases, with 16 bases separating them. This CDR3 reads CASSLYPPGGSNQPQHF. The CDR3 DNA reads TGTGCCAGCAGTTTATATCCCCCGGGGGGTTCCAATCAGCCCCAGCATTTT.

The chain employs TRBV19 and TRBJ2-7, with TRBD2 identical over 11 bases. With V trimmed by 6 bases and J by 5 bases, 3 bases remained unmatched. The CDR3 is made up of 13 amino acids. CDR1 and CDR2 (germline): LNHDA, SQIVND (reference sequence). DNA of the CDR3: TGTGCCAGTAGGGGACTAGCGGAAGACGAGCAGTACTTC. Translation gives CASRGLAEDEQYF.

The V call is TRBV25-1, the J call TRBJ2-3; 9 bases fit TRBD2. Germline trimming cut 2 bases from V and 4 bases from J; bases unmatched to any gene: 7. In germline, CDR1 is MGHDK, CDR2 SYGVNS. This CDR3 contains 16 residues. This CDR3 reads CASSEGLAGRADTQYF. The CDR3 DNA reads as TGTGCCAGCAGTGAAGGGCTAGCGGGACGGGCAGATACGCAGTATTTT. The complete variable domain, with remaining parts taken from reference TRBV25-1 and TRBJ2-3, reads EADIYQTPRYLVIGTGKKITLECSQTMGHDKMYWYQQDPGMELHLIHYSYGVNSTEKGDLSSESTVSRIRTEHFPLTLESARPSHTSQYLCASSEGLAGRADTQYFGPGTRLTVL.

The chain uses TRBV18 and TRBJ2-7, with D possibly TRBD2 on 5 matching bases. V lost 6 bases and J lost 3, with 15 bases in between. Looked up from germline, CDR1 is KGHSH and CDR2 is LQKENI. The CDR3 loop spans 14 amino acids. This CDR3 is CASSSREQSYEQYF. CDR3 in DNA: TGTGCCAGCTCGAGCCGGGAACAGAGCTACGAGCAGTACTTC.